This T cell receptor (beta chain) was observed in a study of early T cells in non-severe SARS-CoV-2 infection. The wider study: Unsorted whole blood bulk RNA was sequenced, with unpaired chains. Study-wide points: VDJdb-based annotation leaned toward anti-spike CD8 responses and missed private and CD4 specificities.

To note about this clonotype: No antigen is known for it.

Unique molecular identifiers were attached to individual cDNA molecules. Using its own MiXCR run on the 5' RACE reads, TCRdb lists one record per CDR3 protein. This sample has fewer than 40,000 distinct CDR3 sequences, with roughly 7% found just once. The source of this sequence is an adult who was a healthcare worker with PCR-confirmed SARS-CoV-2 infection or an uninfected control (not recorded which). Sequencing used whole blood.

The DNA of the CDR3 is TGTGCCAGCAGTCCTGGACGATCGAACTATGGCTACACCTTC. It specifies CASSPGRSNYGYTF. This chain uses TRBV7-9 with TRBJ1-2, with unresolved D. Trimming took off 6 bases at V and 2 bases at J, with 13 bases between the two ends. There are 14 residues in the CDR3. CDR1 and CDR2 (germline): SEHNR, FQNEAQ (reference sequence).